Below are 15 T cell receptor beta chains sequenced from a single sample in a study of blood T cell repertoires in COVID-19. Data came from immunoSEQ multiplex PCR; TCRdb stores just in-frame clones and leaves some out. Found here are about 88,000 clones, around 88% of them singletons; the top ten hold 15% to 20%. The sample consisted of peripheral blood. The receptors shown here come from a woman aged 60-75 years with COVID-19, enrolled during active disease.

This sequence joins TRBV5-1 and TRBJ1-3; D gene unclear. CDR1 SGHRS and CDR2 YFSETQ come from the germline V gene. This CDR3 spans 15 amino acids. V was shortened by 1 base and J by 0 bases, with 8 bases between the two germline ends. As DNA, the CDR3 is TGCGCCAGCAGCTTGATTGGGAGCTCTGGAAACACCATATATTTT. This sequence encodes CASSLIGSSGNTIYF.

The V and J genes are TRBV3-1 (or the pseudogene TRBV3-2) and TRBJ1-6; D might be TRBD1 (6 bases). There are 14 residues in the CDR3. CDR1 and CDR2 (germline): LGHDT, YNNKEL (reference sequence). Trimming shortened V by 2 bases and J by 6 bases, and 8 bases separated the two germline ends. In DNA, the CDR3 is TGTGCCAGCAGCCAAACAGGGCGTAATTCACCCCTCCACTTT. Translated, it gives CASSQTGRNSPLHF.

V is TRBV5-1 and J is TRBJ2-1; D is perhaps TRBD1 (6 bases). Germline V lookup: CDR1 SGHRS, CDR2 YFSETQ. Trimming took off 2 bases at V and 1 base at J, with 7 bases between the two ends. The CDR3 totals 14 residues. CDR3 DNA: TGCGCCAGCAGCTTCGGACAGTCCTACAATGAGCAGTTCTTC. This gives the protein CASSFGQSYNEQFF.

The CDR3 region has the DNA TGCGCCAGCAGCCACTCGGGACAGGGGTTGGCTGAAGCTTTCTTT. Translated: CASSHSGQGLAEAFF. This chain uses TRBV5-1 with TRBJ1-1, with 10 bases identical to TRBD1. Per germline, CDR1 SGHRS and CDR2 YFSETQ. The junction had 9 bases not matched to a gene; V was cut back by 4 bases and J by 6 bases. The CDR3 totals 15 residues.

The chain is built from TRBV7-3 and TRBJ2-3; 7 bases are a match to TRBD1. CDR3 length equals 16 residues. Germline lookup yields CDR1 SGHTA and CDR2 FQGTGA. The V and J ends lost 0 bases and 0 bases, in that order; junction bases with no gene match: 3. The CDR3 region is CASSLTRDSSTDTQYF. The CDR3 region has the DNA TGTGCCAGCAGCTTAACCCGGGACAGCAGCACAGATACGCAGTATTTT. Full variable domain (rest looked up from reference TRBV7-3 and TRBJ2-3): GAGVSQTPSNKVTEKGKYVELRCDPISGHTALYWYRQSLGQGPEFLIYFQGTGAADDSGLPNDRFFAVRPEGSVSTLKIQRTERGDSAVYLCASSLTRDSSTDTQYFGPGTRLTVL.

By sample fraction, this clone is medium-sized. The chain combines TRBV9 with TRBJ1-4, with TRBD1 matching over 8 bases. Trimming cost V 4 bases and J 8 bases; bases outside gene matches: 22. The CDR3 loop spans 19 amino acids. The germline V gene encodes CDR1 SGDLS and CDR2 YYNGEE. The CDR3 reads CASSTLPQGVYPPGEKLFF. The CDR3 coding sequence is TGTGCCAGCAGCACCCTCCCACAGGGGGTGTACCCCCCGGGGGAAAAACTGTTTTTT.

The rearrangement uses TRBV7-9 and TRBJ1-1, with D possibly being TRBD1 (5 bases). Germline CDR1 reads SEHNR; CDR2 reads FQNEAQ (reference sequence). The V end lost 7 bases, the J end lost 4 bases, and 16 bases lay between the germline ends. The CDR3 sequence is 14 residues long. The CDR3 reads CASTDSGVSTEAFF. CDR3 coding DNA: TGTGCCAGCACCGACTCGGGGGTCAGCACTGAAGCTTTCTTT. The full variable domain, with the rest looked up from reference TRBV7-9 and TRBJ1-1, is DTGVSQNPRHKITKRGQNVTFRCDPISEHNRLYWYRQTLGQGPEFLTYFQNEAQLEKSRLLSDRFSAERPKGSFSTLEIQRTEQGDSAMYLCASTDSGVSTEAFFGQGTRLTVV.

The DNA of the CDR3 is TGTGCCAGCAGCGTAGGGGCCGACAGGGCCGGAAACACCATATATTTT. Translated, it gives CASSVGADRAGNTIYF. V is TRBV9 and J is TRBJ1-3, with TRBD1 matching over 7 bases. The CDR3 is 16 amino acids. Germline CDR1 SGDLS, CDR2 YYNGEE. V was clipped by 0 bases and J by 4 bases; unmatched bases: 7.

The CDR3 is CASSLSPYSNQPQHF. The DNA of the CDR3 is TGCGCCAGCAGCTTGAGCCCGTATAGCAATCAGCCCCAGCATTTT. The gene calls are TRBV5-1 and TRBJ1-5, with no clear D. Germline V CDR1 and CDR2: SGHRS, YFSETQ. The CDR3 has 15 residues. Deletions cut 1 base from V and 0 bases from J, with 8 bases between.

In DNA, the CDR3 is TGTGCCATCAGTGAGTCCAGGACAGGGGGGTTGTCCGAGCAGTACTTC. Translated, it gives CAISESRTGGLSEQYF. The chain joins TRBV10-3 to TRBJ2-7; 10 bases line up with TRBD1. The CDR3 is 16 amino acids. Losses at the gene ends were 0 bases for V and 6 bases for J; bases not matched to a gene: 8. Germline CDR1 ENHRY, CDR2 SYGVKD.

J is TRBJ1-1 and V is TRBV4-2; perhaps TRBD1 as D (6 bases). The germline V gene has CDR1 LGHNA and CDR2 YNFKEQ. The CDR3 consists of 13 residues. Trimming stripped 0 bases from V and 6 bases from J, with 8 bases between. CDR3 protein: CASSQDNRAEAFF. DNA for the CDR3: TGTGCCAGCAGCCAAGATAACAGGGCTGAAGCTTTCTTT.

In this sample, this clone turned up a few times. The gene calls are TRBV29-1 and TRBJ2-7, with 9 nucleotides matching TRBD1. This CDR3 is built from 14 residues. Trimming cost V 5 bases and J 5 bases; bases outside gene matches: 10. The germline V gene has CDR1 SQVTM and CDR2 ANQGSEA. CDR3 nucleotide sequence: TGCAGCGTTATCACAGGGGGCCCTTTCCACGAGCAGTACTTC. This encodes CSVITGGPFHEQYF.

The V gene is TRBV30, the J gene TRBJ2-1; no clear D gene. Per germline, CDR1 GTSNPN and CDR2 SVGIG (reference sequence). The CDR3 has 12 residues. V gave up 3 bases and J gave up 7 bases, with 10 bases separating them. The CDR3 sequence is CAWRGNGNEQFF. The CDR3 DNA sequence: TGTGCCTGGAGGGGCAATGGAAATGAGCAGTTCTTC.

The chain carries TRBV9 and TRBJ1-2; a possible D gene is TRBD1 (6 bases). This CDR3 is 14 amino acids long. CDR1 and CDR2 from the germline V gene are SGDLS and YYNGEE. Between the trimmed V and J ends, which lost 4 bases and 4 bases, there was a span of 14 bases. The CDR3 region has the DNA TGTGCCAGCAGCTTTACGACAGGAGGCTATGGCTACACCTTC. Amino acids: CASSFTTGGYGYTF.

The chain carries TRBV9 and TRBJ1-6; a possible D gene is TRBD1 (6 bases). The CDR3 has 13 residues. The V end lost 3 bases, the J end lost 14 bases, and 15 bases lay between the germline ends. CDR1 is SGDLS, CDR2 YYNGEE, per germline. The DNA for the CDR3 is TGTGCCAGCAGCGCGACCGACAGGACTTCCCTCCACTTT. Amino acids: CASSATDRTSLHF.